Listed here are 28 T cell receptor beta chains from one sample, sequenced in a study of identical twins. TCRdb reprocessed the 5' RACE reads with MiXCR, giving one entry per CDR3 protein. Among under 350,000 distinct CDR3 sequences listed, roughly 8.6% were seen once. This same sample was also part of a study on yellow fever vaccine responses in identical twins.

Material for sequencing was CD8+ T cells sorted from blood. The source is a woman aged 18-29 years in good health.

This sequence joins TRBV29-1 and TRBJ2-5; 16 nucleotides line up with TRBD2. The CDR3 spans 18 residues. CDR1 and CDR2 (germline): SQVTM, ANQGSEA. Trimming cost V 6 bases and J 3 bases; bases outside gene matches: 13. CDR3: CSVDGTSGRAVGEETQYF. The CDR3 DNA reads TGCAGCGTGGACGGGACTAGCGGGAGGGCTGTGGGAGAAGAGACCCAGTACTTC.

The V call is TRBV3-1, the J call TRBJ2-7; a weak D match, TRBD1 (5 bases). The CDR3 runs to 17 residues. The V gene lost 0 bases and the J gene lost 0 bases, with 15 bases spanning the gap. Germline lookup yields CDR1 LGHDT and CDR2 YNNKEL (reference sequence). CDR3 sequence (DNA): TGTGCCAGCAGCCAAGAGGGGCGACACCGGAGCTCCTACGAGCAGTACTTC. It yields the protein CASSQEGRHRSSYEQYF.

In this sample, this clonotype turned up many times. For the CDR3, the DNA is TGTGCCAGCAGTGAGCCAGGGGACTATGGCTACACCTTC. It codes for CASSEPGDYGYTF. The chain employs TRBV2 and TRBJ1-2; tentatively, D is TRBD1 (6 bases). Germline CDR1 reads SNHLY; CDR2 reads FYNNEI. V dropped 3 bases and J dropped 3 bases, with 8 bases sitting between them. The CDR3 consists of 13 residues.

This clonotype was detected ten times or more. The chain has TRBV6-4 and TRBJ2-3; 8 bases agree with TRBD1. J was trimmed by 1 base and V by 1 base; bases with no gene match: 1. The CDR3 totals 15 residues. The germline CDR1 and CDR2 sequences are MRHNA and SNTAGT. Written as DNA, the CDR3 is TGTGCCAGCAGTGACTTGGGACAGGGCACAGATACGCAGTATTTT. Amino acids: CASSDLGQGTDTQYF.

DNA of the CDR3: TGTGCCAGCAGTTCCATCATAGCGGGGAGCTCCTACGAGCAGTACTTC. Translating gives CASSSIIAGSSYEQYF. This sequence joins TRBV28 and TRBJ2-7; 8 positions agree with TRBD2. J gave up 0 bases and V 4 bases, and 8 bases lay outside the gene matches. This CDR3 is 16 amino acids long. CDR1 is MDHEN and CDR2 is SYDVKM in the germline V gene.

J is TRBJ2-1 and V is TRBV5-6; D not resolved. Germline CDR1 reads SGHDT; CDR2 reads YYEEEE. CDR3 length: 12 residues. V lost 4 bases and J 7 bases, leaving 9 bases between the germline ends. CDR3 sequence reads: CASSPTQNEQFF. CDR3 DNA: TGTGCCAGCAGCCCGACACAAAATGAGCAGTTCTTC.

V gene TRBV15 combines with J gene TRBJ2-7; no clear D gene. Per the germline V gene, CDR1 is LNHNV and CDR2 is YYDKDF (reference sequence). The CDR3 has 16 amino acids. V dropped 0 bases and J dropped 0 bases, with 12 bases sitting between them. The CDR3 spells CATSREWTGSSYEQYF. CDR3 coding DNA: TGTGCCACCAGCAGAGAGTGGACGGGCTCCTCCTACGAGCAGTACTTC.

This clonotype was detected ten times or more. V is TRBV28 and J is TRBJ2-3; D uncertain. Germline CDR1 MDHEN, CDR2 SYDVKM. Trimming removed 6 bases from V and 6 bases from J, with 10 bases in between. The CDR3 contains 12 residues. The CDR3 nucleotides are TGTGCCAGCAGCTCTATGGGGGATACGCAGTATTTT. Its protein product is CASSSMGDTQYF.

V is TRBV20-1 and J is TRBJ2-7, with 16 bases identical to TRBD2. After removal of 5 bases from V and 7 bases from J, the junction contained 8 bases not matched to a gene. Germline V CDR1 and CDR2: DFQATT, SNEGSKA (reference sequence). The CDR3 totals 15 residues. CDR3 nucleotides: TGCAGTGCTGCGGGGACTAGCGGGAGGGCCTGGGAGCAGTACTTC. Its translation: CSAAGTSGRAWEQYF.

The chain links TRBV6-6 to TRBJ1-5, with D perhaps matching TRBD1 (5 bases). Looked up from germline, CDR1 is MNHNY and CDR2 is SVGAGI (reference sequence). V was pared by 8 bases and J by 5 bases, with 10 bases between. The CDR3 has 12 amino acids. CDR3: CASGGSDQPQHF. The CDR3, as DNA: TGTGCCAGCGGGGGGTCGGATCAGCCCCAGCATTTT.

V gene TRBV11-2 combines with J gene TRBJ2-2; 7 bases line up with TRBD1. Germline CDR1 reads SGHAT; CDR2 reads FQNNGV. The CDR3 loop spans 17 amino acids. Trimming removed 5 bases from V and 2 bases from J; junction bases left unmatched: 11. CDR3 sequence reads: CASSTPRQGPNTGELFF. In nucleotides, the CDR3 is TGTGCCAGCAGCACCCCCAGACAGGGCCCCAACACCGGGGAGCTGTTTTTT.

This clonotype turned up a few times. This rearrangement joins TRBV28 to TRBJ2-7; D ambiguous. This CDR3 contains 14 residues. Between the trimmed V and J ends, which lost 7 bases and 2 bases, there was a span of 15 bases. CDR1 is MDHEN, CDR2 SYDVKM, per germline. CDR3 amino acids: CASNLSPTTYEQYF. In nucleotides, the CDR3 is TGTGCCAGCAACCTGAGTCCAACGACCTACGAGCAGTACTTC.

This clonotype was counted at least ten times. V usage is TRBV10-3 and J usage is TRBJ2-1; D possibly corresponds to TRBD2 (5 bases). V lost 10 bases and J 6 bases, leaving 16 bases between the germline ends. Germline CDR1 is ENHRY and CDR2 is SYGVKD. This CDR3 has 13 residues. The CDR3 region is CATDGDSSNEQFF. The CDR3 nucleotides read TGTGCCACCGACGGGGATAGCTCCAATGAGCAGTTCTTC.

This clonotype was recorded a few times. The CDR3 DNA sequence: TGTGCCAGCAGCGGGGGTGGTGCAGGGAAAAACATTCAGTACTTC. Translated, it gives CASSGGGAGKNIQYF. The chain is built from TRBV7-2 and TRBJ2-4; either TRBD1 or TRBD2 may fit D (5 bases each). The V gene's germline CDR1 is SGHTA and CDR2 FQGNSA. This CDR3 spans 15 amino acids. The V end was cut by 5 bases, the J end by 4 bases, with 15 bases between.

A few counts support this clonotype. This sequence joins TRBV2 and TRBJ1-4; D unresolved. This CDR3 has 14 residues. Trimming removed 5 bases at V and 0 bases at J, with 7 bases between. The germline gives CDR1 SNHLY, CDR2 FYNNEI. CDR3 loop: CASSSKATNEKLFF. Here the CDR3 DNA reads TGTGCCAGCAGTTCAAAGGCAACTAATGAAAAACTGTTTTTT.

This clonotype was seen more than once but under ten times. The J gene is TRBJ1-5, the V gene TRBV6-1; no definite D call. The CDR3 runs to 12 residues. Germline lookup yields CDR1 MNHNS and CDR2 SASEGT. Between the trimmed V and J ends, which lost 6 bases and 0 bases, there was a span of 3 bases. The CDR3 here is CASRVSNQPQHF. In DNA, the CDR3 is TGTGCCAGCAGGGTTAGCAATCAGCCCCAGCATTTT.

The chain joins TRBV12-5 to TRBJ2-5, with 9 positions matching TRBD1. CDR3 size: 13 residues. The germline V gene has CDR1 LGHNT and CDR2 FRNRAP. V trimming: 6 bases; J trimming: 4 bases; junction bases outside the gene matches: 3. CDR3: CASGGQGPETQYF. The CDR3 nucleotides read TGTGCTAGTGGGGGACAGGGCCCAGAGACCCAGTACTTC.

The chain's CDR3 is CASSGPAGAQETQYF. The CDR3 coding sequence is TGTGCCAGCAGCGGTCCGGCGGGAGCTCAAGAGACCCAGTACTTC. The chain uses TRBV7-9 and TRBJ2-5, with 7 bases identical to TRBD2. Trimming at V came to 5 bases and at J to 2 bases, leaving 8 bases not matched to a gene. The CDR3 is 15 residues long. Germline lookup yields CDR1 SEHNR and CDR2 FQNEAQ (reference sequence).

This clonotype was seen a few times. This rearrangement joins TRBV7-2 to TRBJ2-7, with 7 bases fitting TRBD2. This CDR3 has 15 residues. Germline V gene data show CDR1 as SGHTA and CDR2 as FQGNSA. V shed 4 bases and J 3 bases; nucleotides not matched to a gene: 9. This chain's CDR3 is CASSSDLSGVYEQYF. In DNA form, the CDR3 reads TGTGCCAGCAGCTCCGATCTGAGCGGGGTCTACGAGCAGTACTTC.

To note about this clonotype: A much larger clone is a single base away; this may be a read error. The chain couples TRBV3-1 to TRBJ2-2; TRBD2 aligns across 8 bases. Germline V gene lookup returns CDR1 LGHDT and CDR2 YNNKEL (reference sequence). This CDR3 contains 17 residues. The CDR3 loop is CACSHAVRTSNTGELFF. The CDR3 DNA reads TGTGCCTGCAGCCATGCTGTGAGGACTAGCAACACCGGGGAGCTGTTTTTT.

This clonotype was seen only a few times. The chain employs TRBV12-3 or TRBV12-4 and TRBJ2-1; 13 nucleotides line up with TRBD2. CDR3 length equals 16 residues. Trimming took 3 bases from V and 6 from J; bases not matched to a gene: 5. The CDR3 loop is CASSFGLAGVPNEQFF. CDR3 sequence (DNA): TGTGCCAGCAGTTTCGGACTAGCGGGAGTACCCAATGAGCAGTTCTTC.

This clonotype turned up a few times. CDR3 DNA: TGTGCCAGCAAAGGGTCAGGTCCCTACGAGCAGTACTTC. Translation: CASKGSGPYEQYF. J is TRBJ2-7 and V is TRBV12-3 or TRBV12-4; D gene ambiguous. Trimming shortened V by 7 bases and J by 2 bases, and 12 bases separated the two germline ends. The CDR3 totals 13 residues.

This clonotype was recorded a few times. The rearrangement links TRBV13 to TRBJ2-3; a possible D gene is TRBD2 (5 bases). CDR1 and CDR2 (germline): PRHDT, FYEKMQ (reference sequence). Trimming shortened V by 4 bases and J by 3 bases, and 20 bases separated the two germline ends. The CDR3 has 17 amino acids. The CDR3 bases are TGTGCCAGCAGCTCGCTCGACGCTAGCCTTGGAACAGATACGCAGTATTTT. It specifies CASSSLDASLGTDTQYF.

The chain joins TRBV7-9 to TRBJ2-7, with 9 nucleotides matching TRBD1. The CDR3 has 17 amino acids. Germline V gene data show CDR1 as SEHNR and CDR2 as FQNEAQ (reference sequence). V was clipped by 7 bases and J by 2 bases; unmatched bases: 15. This chain's CDR3 is CASTPIGGTGPTYEQYF. The DNA for the CDR3 is TGTGCCAGCACCCCGATAGGGGGGACAGGGCCTACCTACGAGCAGTACTTC.

Details on this clonotype: This sequence may be a read error, since a much larger clone differs from it by one base. The V call is TRBV7-8, the J call TRBJ2-1, with TRBD1 matching 7 bases. There are 17 residues in the CDR3. V trimming: 1 base; J trimming: 3 bases; junction bases outside the gene matches: 9. Germline V gene data show CDR1 as SGHVS and CDR2 as FQNEAQ. CDR3 DNA sequence: TGTGCCAGCAGCTTAGGGGGGACAGTCCCCGTCTACAATGAGCAGTTCTTC. Residues: CASSLGGTVPVYNEQFF.

The table lists this clonotype with a few counts. This chain uses TRBV4-3 with TRBJ2-7; 8 bases align to TRBD1. From germline, CDR1 is LGHNA and CDR2 YSLEER. The trim removed 0 bases at V and 2 bases at J, leaving 9 bases unmatched. This CDR3 spans 17 amino acids. CDR3 nucleotide sequence: TGCGCCAGCAGCCAAGAGGCCGCGACAGGGGTCCCCTACGAGCAGTACTTC. This gives the protein CASSQEAATGVPYEQYF.

J is TRBJ2-2 and V is TRBV11-3; D is possibly TRBD1 or TRBD2 (5 bases each). The germline CDR1 and CDR2 sequences are SGHNT and YENEEA. Trimming pared 5 bases from V and 0 bases from J, leaving 10 bases between. The CDR3 length is 15 residues. DNA of the CDR3: TGTGCCAGCAGCGGGGGACGGACGAACACCGGGGAGCTGTTTTTT. It codes for CASSGGRTNTGELFF.

This clonotype was detected ten times or more. The chain carries TRBV7-9 and TRBJ2-1; D is uncertain. This CDR3 is 13 amino acids long. Trimming pared 1 base from V and 7 bases from J, leaving 8 bases between. From germline, CDR1 is SEHNR and CDR2 FQNEAQ (reference sequence). The CDR3 coding sequence is TGTGCCAGCAGCTTAGATCACACTAATGAGCAGTTCTTC. The encoded protein is CASSLDHTNEQFF.